This TCR beta chain was recovered during a study of blood T cell repertoires in COVID-19. Overall study context: Specimens from acute and convalescent COVID-19 originated in the United States, Italy and Spain. Sources were T cells, B-cell-depleted T cells, or PBMCs; the material itself was cDNA or gDNA.

In the original workflow: Reference gene primer amplification yielded estimated nucleated cell counts. Produced via immunoSEQ multiplex PCR; TCRdb's table is partial and in-frame only. V and J calls and clone size are those listed in that table; D and trimming were worked out from the DNA. The table records hundreds of thousands of clones, 88% of them present only once. The CDR3 runs 20 residues. Trimming took 1 base from V and 0 from J, leaving 22 bases between them. From germline, CDR1 is MDHEN and CDR2 SYDVKM. This clone was picked up one time. The sequence was collected from a human donor in a cohort sampled during active COVID-19. The sample consisted of peripheral blood. The J gene is TRBJ1-5, the V gene TRBV28; perhaps TRBD1 as D (5 bases). This CDR3 reads CASSLYGGLVGGNSNQPQHF. The CDR3 coding sequence is TGTGCCAGCAGTTTATATGGGGGGTTGGTGGGGGGAAATAGCAATCAGCCCCAGCATTTT.